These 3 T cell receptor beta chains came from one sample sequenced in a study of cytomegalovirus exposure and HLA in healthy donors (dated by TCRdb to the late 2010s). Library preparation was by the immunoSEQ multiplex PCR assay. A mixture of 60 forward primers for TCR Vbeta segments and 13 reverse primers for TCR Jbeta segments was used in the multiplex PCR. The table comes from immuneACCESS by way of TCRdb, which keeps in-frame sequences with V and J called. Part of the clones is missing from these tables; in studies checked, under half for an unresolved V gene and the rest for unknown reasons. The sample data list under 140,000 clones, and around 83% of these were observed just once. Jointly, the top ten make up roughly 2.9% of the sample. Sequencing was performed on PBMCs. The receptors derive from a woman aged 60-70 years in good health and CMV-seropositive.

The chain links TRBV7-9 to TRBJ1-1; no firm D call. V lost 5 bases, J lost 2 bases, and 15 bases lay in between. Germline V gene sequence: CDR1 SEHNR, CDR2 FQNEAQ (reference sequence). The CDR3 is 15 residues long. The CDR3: CASSAAGRGNTEAFF. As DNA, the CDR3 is TGTGCCAGCAGCGCCGCGGGCCGGGGAAACACTGAAGCTTTCTTT.

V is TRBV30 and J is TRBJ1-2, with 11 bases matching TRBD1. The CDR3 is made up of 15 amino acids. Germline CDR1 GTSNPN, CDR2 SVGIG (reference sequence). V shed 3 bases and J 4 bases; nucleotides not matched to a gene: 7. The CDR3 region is CAWRPGQGAVYGYTF. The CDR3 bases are TGTGCCTGGAGACCTGGACAGGGGGCCGTCTATGGCTACACCTTC.

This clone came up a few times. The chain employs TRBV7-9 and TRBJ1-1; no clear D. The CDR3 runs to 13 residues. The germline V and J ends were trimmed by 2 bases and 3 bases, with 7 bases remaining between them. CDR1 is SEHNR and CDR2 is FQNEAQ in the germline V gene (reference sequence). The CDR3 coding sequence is TGTGCCAGCAGCTTATTTGCGGACACTGAAGCTTTCTTT. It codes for CASSLFADTEAFF.